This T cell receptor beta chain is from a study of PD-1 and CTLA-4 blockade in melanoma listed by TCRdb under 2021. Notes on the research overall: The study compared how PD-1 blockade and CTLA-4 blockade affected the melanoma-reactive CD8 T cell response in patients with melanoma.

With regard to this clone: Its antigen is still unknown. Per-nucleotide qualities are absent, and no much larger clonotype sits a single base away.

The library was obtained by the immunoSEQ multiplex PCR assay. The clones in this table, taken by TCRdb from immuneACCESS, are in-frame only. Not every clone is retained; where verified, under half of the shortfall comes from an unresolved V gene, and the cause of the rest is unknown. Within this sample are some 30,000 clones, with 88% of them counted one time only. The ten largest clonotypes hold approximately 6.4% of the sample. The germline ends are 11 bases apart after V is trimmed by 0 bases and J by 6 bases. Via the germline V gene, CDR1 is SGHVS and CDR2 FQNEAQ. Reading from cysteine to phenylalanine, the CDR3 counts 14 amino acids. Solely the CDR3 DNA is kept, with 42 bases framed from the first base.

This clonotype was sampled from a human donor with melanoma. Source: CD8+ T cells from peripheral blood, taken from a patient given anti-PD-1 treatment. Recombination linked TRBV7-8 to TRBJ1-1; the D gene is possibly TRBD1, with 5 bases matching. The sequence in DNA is TGTGCCAGCAGCTTAGCGTCGTCAGGGCCTGAAGCTTTCTTT. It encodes CASSLASSGPEAFF.